The sequence of this T cell receptor beta chain was determined in a study of blood T cell repertoires in COVID-19. Across the whole study: Samples taken during acute and convalescent COVID-19 were collected in the United States, Italy and Spain. From T cells, B-cell-depleted T cells, or PBMCs came the material, which was cDNA or gDNA.

Original processing notes: Estimates of nucleated cell counts were drawn from the amplification of reference gene primers. Profiling relied on immunoSEQ multiplex PCR, and the TCRdb table lists in-frame clones only, not all of them. V and J calls and clone size are copied from that table; D and trimming were computed from the DNA. The table shows 300,000 to 400,000 clones, with around 86% occurring only once. The receptor's source is a human donor in a cohort sampled during active COVID-19. Source material: peripheral blood.

The CDR3 sequence: CASSLLRGGTDTQYF. The CDR3, as DNA: TGTGCCAGCAGCCTTTTGCGGGGGGGCACAGATACGCAGTATTTT. The V and J genes are TRBV11-3 and TRBJ2-3, with 8 positions matching TRBD2. The V gene end was trimmed by 5 bases and the J gene end by 1 base; junction bases not matched to a gene: 5. The CDR3 spans 15 residues. Germline assignment: CDR1 SGHNT and CDR2 YENEEA.